The present entry profiles one T cell receptor beta chain with its context. MiXCR, applied by TCRdb to the 5' RACE reads, yields one record per CDR3 protein. The sample comprises about 560,000 distinct CDR3 sequences, about 20% of which are singletons, and around 7.7% rests with the top ten. This sample is drawn from a study of T-cell memory formation after mild COVID-19. Overall study context: The two donors had largely donor-specific TCR clusters.

CDR3 length: 15 amino acids. The germline V and J ends were trimmed by 1 base and 2 bases, with 12 bases remaining between them. Germline-derived CDR1 and CDR2 are SGHDT and YYEEEE. Sequencing was done on a sample of PBMCs or a T cell subset sorted from them (not recorded which). This TCR came from an adult woman who had mild COVID-19 (a few samples of this study predate the infection). Cell type and time point are not known. The rearrangement joins TRBV5-6 to TRBJ1-1; a possible D gene is TRBD1 (6 bases). CDR3 sequence reads: CASSLFRGSNTEAFF. CDR3 in DNA: TGTGCCAGCAGCTTGTTTAGGGGGTCCAACACTGAAGCTTTCTTT.